These 13 T cell receptor beta chains share one sample of origin, sequenced in a study of T cell repertoires in urothelial bladder cancer. TCRdb's copy holds only in-frame clones and misses some; the assay was immunoSEQ multiplex PCR. Of around 10,000 clones listed, approximately 59% are singletons. The sample comprised tumor-infiltrating cells from bladder cancer. The receptors were sampled from a human donor with urothelial carcinoma.

This rearrangement joins TRBV6-6 to TRBJ2-4, with D maybe TRBD1 (6 bases). Germline CDR1 and CDR2: MNHNY and SVGAGI (reference sequence). There are 16 residues in the CDR3. V was trimmed by 6 bases and J by 3 bases, leaving 18 bases between them. This chain's CDR3 is CASRGGPWGDKNIQYF. CDR3 nucleotide sequence: TGTGCCAGCAGAGGGGGACCCTGGGGAGACAAAAACATTCAGTACTTC.

The chain uses TRBV2 and TRBJ1-6; 10 bases align to TRBD1. Germline V CDR1 and CDR2: SNHLY, FYNNEI. Losses at the gene ends were 10 bases for V and 9 bases for J; bases not matched to a gene: 12. The CDR3 has 15 residues. The CDR3 region is CATTLPTGGISPLHF. CDR3 DNA: TGTGCCACCACACTTCCGACAGGGGGCATTTCACCCCTCCACTTT.

V and J are TRBV14 and TRBJ1-5; maybe TRBD1 (6 bases). This CDR3 is 14 amino acids long. The germline CDR1 and CDR2 sequences are SGHDN and FVKESK. With 9 bases removed from V and 7 bases from J, the gap between germline ends came to 19 bases. The CDR3 coding sequence is TGTGCCAGGGGATCATACAGGGAGTGGCAGCCCCAGCATTTT. Its translation is CARGSYREWQPQHF.

By share, this clone counts as medium-sized. V usage is TRBV11-2 and J usage is TRBJ2-3, with D tentatively TRBD1 (5 bases). Germline loops: CDR1 SGHAT, CDR2 FQNNGV. Trimming pared 1 base from V and 5 bases from J, leaving 7 bases between. The CDR3 contains 13 residues. The chain's CDR3 is CASSLAGQDTQYF. CDR3 DNA: TGTGCCAGCAGCTTAGCCGGACAAGATACGCAGTATTTT.

The rearrangement joins TRBV7-2 to TRBJ2-2, with 7 bases matching TRBD2. The CDR3 is 16 residues long. Trimming cost V 2 bases and J 6 bases; bases outside gene matches: 9. Germline assignment: CDR1 SGHTA and CDR2 FQGNSA. For the CDR3, the DNA is TGTGCCAGCAGCTTAAGCGGGACCTCCCGGGCCGGGGAGCTGTTTTTT. The encoded protein is CASSLSGTSRAGELFF.

This clone showed up just once. The chain combines TRBV19 with TRBJ2-1, with TRBD2 matching over 9 bases. Germline assignment: CDR1 LNHDA and CDR2 SQIVND (reference sequence). The CDR3 sequence is 16 residues long. The V and J ends lost 1 base and 8 bases, in that order; junction bases with no gene match: 9. The CDR3 reads CASSIGHSGGDYEQFF. CDR3 DNA: TGTGCCAGTAGTATAGGCCATAGCGGGGGTGACTATGAGCAGTTCTTC.

V and J are TRBV2 and TRBJ2-1, with D perhaps TRBD2 (5 bases). Trimming took off 8 bases at V and 6 bases at J, with 14 bases between the two ends. CDR1 SNHLY and CDR2 FYNNEI come from the germline V gene. The CDR3 consists of 13 residues. The DNA for the CDR3 is TGTGCCAGCTACCGGGAAGCTGCCAATGAGCAGTTCTTC. Residues: CASYREAANEQFF.

The chain uses TRBV27 and TRBJ2-3, with 9 bases fitting TRBD1. Trimming took 3 bases from V and 0 from J; bases not matched to a gene: 7. CDR1 and CDR2 (germline): MNHEY, SMNVEV (reference sequence). The CDR3 is 17 residues long. For the CDR3, the DNA is TGTGCCAGCAGTTTGTCTTGGGGGACAGGGAGCACAGATACGCAGTATTTT. This translates into CASSLSWGTGSTDTQYF.

The rearrangement joins TRBV5-8 to TRBJ1-2; 8 bases match TRBD1. V shed 0 bases, J shed 4 bases, and the junction held 11 bases outside the gene matches. The CDR3 runs to 17 residues. The germline V gene encodes CDR1 SGHTS and CDR2 YDEGEE. As DNA, the CDR3 is TGTGCCAGCAGCTTGGATTTGGCAGGGGGCATAAGCTATGGCTACACCTTC. Protein product: CASSLDLAGGISYGYTF.

This clone appeared once. The chain carries TRBV15 and TRBJ2-2, with D unclear. This CDR3 has 11 amino acids. The V and J ends lost 6 bases and 5 bases respectively, with 4 bases between them. Germline V gene sequence: CDR1 LNHNV, CDR2 YYDKDF (reference sequence). In DNA, the CDR3 is TGTGCCACCAGGGGGACCGGGGAGCTGTTTTTT. This sequence encodes CATRGTGELFF. The full variable domain, in which reference TRBV15 and TRBJ2-2 provide the parts outside the CDR3, is DAMVIQNPRYQVTQFGKPVTLSCSQTLNHNVMYWYQQKSSQAPKLLFHYYDKDFNNEADTPDNFQSRRPNTSFCFLDIRSPGLGDTAMYLCATRGTGELFFGEGSRLTVL.

This clone was picked up one time. This chain links TRBV9 with TRBJ1-1, with 10 bases fitting TRBD1. Looked up from germline, CDR1 is SGDLS and CDR2 is YYNGEE. The CDR3 totals 15 residues. V dropped 3 bases and J dropped 5; count of bases not matched to a gene: 7. In nucleotides, the CDR3 is TGTGCCAGCAGCGCCGGACAGGGGGGATTTACTGAAGCTTTCTTT. It specifies CASSAGQGGFTEAFF. Together with reference TRBV9 and TRBJ1-1, the CDR3 gives the full variable domain: DSGVTQTPKHLITATGQRVTLRCSPRSGDLSVYWYQQSLDQGLQFLIQYYNGEERAKGNILERFSAQQFPDLHSELNLSSLELGDSALYFCASSAGQGGFTEAFFGQGTRLTVV.

The rearrangement joins TRBV2 to TRBJ1-2; D might be TRBD1 (6 bases). The CDR3 has 15 residues. The germline CDR1 and CDR2 sequences are SNHLY and FYNNEI. The ends were cut back, 7 bases at V and 3 bases at J, with 18 bases in the middle. For the CDR3, the DNA is TGTGCCAGCACCTCGACAAGGACAGCCTACTATGGCTACACCTTC. Amino acids: CASTSTRTAYYGYTF.

The chain joins TRBV27 to TRBJ2-7; weak D call: TRBD1 (6 bases). This CDR3 is 17 amino acids long. V gave up 5 bases and J gave up 1 base, with 21 bases separating them. Germline CDR1 MNHEY, CDR2 SMNVEV (reference sequence). CDR3 region: CASSPTPPQGYSYEQYF. CDR3 DNA: TGTGCCAGCAGTCCCACCCCCCCACAGGGTTATTCCTACGAGCAGTACTTC.